These T cell receptor beta chains were read from a single sample in a study of blood T cell repertoires in COVID-19. Assay: immunoSEQ multiplex PCR; the TCRdb copy retains only in-frame clones and omits some. The table shows 400,000 to 550,000 clones, with 80% to 90% occurring only once. The sample consisted of peripheral blood. Source of these receptors: a woman in her 30s with acute or convalescent COVID-19. Each CDR3 is given with its conserved first and last residue. The D gene is left open where the match is weak.

CDR3aa: CASSQDGGGGTTDTQYF
d_gene: .
v_gene: TRBV4-2
j_gene: TRBJ2-3

CDR3aa: CASSIGGQARRQPQHF
d_gene: TRBD1
v_gene: TRBV19
j_gene: TRBJ1-5

CDR3aa: CASREGTGYRGLFF
d_gene: TRBD1
v_gene: TRBV2
j_gene: TRBJ2-2

CDR3aa: CASADARQGGIYGYTF
d_gene: TRBD1
v_gene: TRBV19
j_gene: TRBJ1-2

CDR3aa: CASSESVGDTQYF
d_gene: .
v_gene: TRBV10-2
j_gene: TRBJ2-3

CDR3aa: CASSRDRGRTGELFF
d_gene: TRBD1
v_gene: TRBV7-7
j_gene: TRBJ2-2

CDR3aa: CASSEKRGQKSSGANVLTF
d_gene: TRBD1
v_gene: TRBV7-2
j_gene: TRBJ2-6

CDR3aa: CASRTGQGNTGELFF
d_gene: TRBD1
v_gene: TRBV5-1
j_gene: TRBJ2-2

CDR3aa: CASSFNGQDEAFF
d_gene: .
v_gene: TRBV7-3
j_gene: TRBJ1-1

CDR3aa: CASSLSDRAWDTGELFF
d_gene: TRBD1
v_gene: TRBV27
j_gene: TRBJ2-2

CDR3aa: CASSQTGGDYGYTF
d_gene: TRBD1
v_gene: TRBV5-4
j_gene: TRBJ1-2

CDR3aa: CASSEGLAGTKDF
d_gene: TRBD2
v_gene: TRBV3-1/TRBV3-2
j_gene: TRBJ2-5

CDR3aa: CASSEAFTRFGYTF
d_gene: .
v_gene: TRBV2
j_gene: TRBJ1-2

CDR3aa: CASSLVGGHKSGELFF
d_gene: .
v_gene: TRBV28
j_gene: TRBJ2-2

CDR3aa: CASGGGSSYEQYF
d_gene: TRBD2
v_gene: TRBV2
j_gene: TRBJ2-7

CDR3aa: CASTGGLGNTIYF
d_gene: .
v_gene: TRBV2
j_gene: TRBJ1-3

CDR3aa: CASSSTTGPNEKLFF
d_gene: .
v_gene: TRBV5-4
j_gene: TRBJ1-4